A single sample gave rise to the 25 T cell receptor beta chains below, sequenced in a study of response to subunit inactivated influenza vaccine. TCRdb ran MiXCR on the RT-PCR reads and lists one entry per CDR3 protein. The sample holds a few hundred thousand distinct CDR3 sequences; about 20% are singletons and the top ten take about a tenth. This material consisted of PBMCs from blood, taken less than 22 months after vaccination. These receptors all stem from a man between 50 and 69 years old who received an inactivated influenza vaccine.

The CDR3 sequence: CASSLASASYEQYF. CDR3 DNA: TGTGCCAGCAGCTTAGCCAGCGCCAGCTACGAGCAGTACTTC. The chain carries TRBV7-2 and TRBJ2-7; D is unresolved. The germline V gene encodes CDR1 SGHTA and CDR2 FQGNSA. This CDR3 region has 14 residues. Trimming removed 0 bases from V and 3 bases from J, with 9 bases in between.

The chain carries TRBV18 and TRBJ2-1, with a possible D match to TRBD2 (6 bases). The V and J ends lost 6 bases and 7 bases respectively, with 13 bases between them. Germline loops: CDR1 KGHSH, CDR2 LQKENI. The CDR3 covers 13 residues. CDR3 bases: TGTGCCAGCTCCCGAGCCGGGGGTAATGAGCAGTTCTTC. Its translation: CASSRAGGNEQFF.

The V call is TRBV6-1, the J call TRBJ1-2, with D unclear. The CDR3 is 16 residues long. In germline, CDR1 is MNHNS, CDR2 SASEGT. V was shortened by 5 bases and J by 4 bases, with 20 bases between the two germline ends. The CDR3 bases are TGTGCCAGCAGTCCGGGCCTTAGTAGTCCTTCCTATGGCTACACCTTC. Translation: CASSPGLSSPSYGYTF.

This clonotype has a handful of counts. This chain joins TRBV12-3 or TRBV12-4 and TRBJ2-7; D may be TRBD2 (5 bases). V was shortened by 1 base and J by 9 bases, with 22 bases between the two germline ends. This CDR3 has 16 amino acids. Here the CDR3 reads CASSLGRAVRYEGQYF. In DNA, the CDR3 is TGTGCCAGCAGTTTAGGCCGAGCAGTAAGATACGAGGGGCAGTACTTC.

This chain joins TRBV3-1 and TRBJ2-3, with D perhaps TRBD1 (5 bases). Germline V gene data show CDR1 as LGHDT and CDR2 as YNNKEL (reference sequence). This CDR3 spans 15 amino acids. Between the trimmed V and J ends, which lost 2 bases and 5 bases, there was a span of 14 bases. The CDR3 here is CASSQRGTTGDTQYF. The CDR3 DNA is TGTGCCAGCAGCCAAAGGGGCACCACAGGAGATACGCAGTATTTT.

This clonotype has a handful of counts. V and J are TRBV11-2 and TRBJ2-5, with no clear D. The CDR3 is made up of 12 amino acids. V was shortened by 1 base and J by 5 bases, with 5 bases between the two germline ends. Germline CDR1 SGHAT, CDR2 FQNNGV. The CDR3, as DNA: TGTGCCAGCAGCTTAGGTTCTGAGACCCAGTACTTC. This encodes CASSLGSETQYF.

The chain is built from TRBV7-3 and TRBJ2-7; unclear D gene. Trimming pared 4 bases from V and 6 bases from J, leaving 10 bases between. CDR1 is SGHTA, CDR2 FQGTGA, per germline. This CDR3 spans 12 amino acids. The CDR3 DNA reads TGTGCCAGCAGCTCCTCAGAAGGCGAGCAGTACTTC. Its translation: CASSSSEGEQYF. The entire variable domain, with the rest obtained from reference TRBV7-3 and TRBJ2-7, is as follows: GAGVSQTPSNKVTEKGKYVELRCDPISGHTALYWYRQSLGQGPEFLIYFQGTGAADDSGLPNDRFFAVRPEGSVSTLKIQRTERGDSAVYLCASSSSEGEQYFGPGTRLTVT.

This clonotype was counted between two and nine times. The CDR3 here is CASSTQGAGEKLFF. CDR3 bases: TGTGCCAGCAGCACACAGGGGGCCGGTGAAAAACTGTTTTTT. The chain is built from TRBV27 and TRBJ1-4; 9 bases are a match to TRBD1. CDR1 and CDR2 from the germline V gene are MNHEY and SMNVEV (reference sequence). The CDR3 covers 14 residues. V shed 6 bases and J 7 bases; nucleotides not matched to a gene: 6.

This chain connects TRBV6-5 to TRBJ1-5; D remains unclear. Germline CDR1 MNHEY, CDR2 SVGAGI. There are 16 residues in the CDR3. V dropped 0 bases and J dropped 3 bases, with 12 bases sitting between them. The CDR3 region is CASSYSSRRHNQPQHF. In nucleotides, the CDR3 is TGTGCCAGCAGTTACTCGTCCAGGAGGCACAATCAGCCCCAGCATTTT.

This chain joins TRBV12-3 or TRBV12-4 and TRBJ2-7, with D possibly TRBD1 on 5 matching bases. The V end was cut by 5 bases, the J end by 5 bases, with 16 bases between. The CDR3 is 14 residues long. CDR3 bases: TGTGCCAGCAGTATAATCGACAGCCTCCACGAGCAGTACTTC. Protein: CASSIIDSLHEQYF.

This clonotype turned up a few times. The gene calls are TRBV29-1 and TRBJ2-3; perhaps TRBD1 as D (6 bases). The CDR3 has 14 residues. Trimming shortened V by 8 bases and J by 4 bases, and 19 bases separated the two germline ends. Germline V gene sequence: CDR1 SQVTM, CDR2 ANQGSEA. The CDR3 protein is CSLSPLQGPDTQYF. As DNA, the CDR3 is TGCAGCCTCTCCCCCCTACAGGGCCCAGATACGCAGTATTTT.

This chain links TRBV10-3 with TRBJ2-1; D is possibly TRBD2 (5 bases). V lost 10 bases and J lost 6, with 13 bases in between. There are 12 residues in the CDR3. Germline CDR1 reads ENHRY; CDR2 reads SYGVKD. The CDR3 spells CATQALANEQFF. The CDR3 nucleotides read TGTGCCACCCAAGCCCTAGCCAATGAGCAGTTCTTC.

The rearrangement uses TRBV29-1 and TRBJ1-5; D not certain. Per germline, CDR1 SQVTM and CDR2 ANQGSEA. This CDR3 comprises 13 residues. V was trimmed by 4 bases and J by 2 bases, leaving 9 bases between them. CDR3 sequence: CSVAFSGNQPQHF. As DNA, the CDR3 is TGCAGCGTTGCTTTCTCCGGCAATCAGCCCCAGCATTTT.

This clonotype occurred once. The chain is built from TRBV24-1 and TRBJ2-2, with D unclear. Trimming stripped 4 bases from V and 1 base from J, with 9 bases between. The CDR3 is made up of 15 amino acids. Germline loops: CDR1 KGHDR, CDR2 SFDVKD. CDR3 amino acids: CATSDMDGNTGELFF. The CDR3 DNA sequence: TGTGCCACCAGTGACATGGACGGGAACACCGGGGAGCTGTTTTTT.

This sequence joins TRBV20-1 and TRBJ2-1, with 11 bases matching TRBD1. V was clipped by 1 base and J by 7 bases; unmatched bases: 6. The CDR3 is 15 residues long. Germline V lookup: CDR1 DFQATT, CDR2 SNEGSKA (reference sequence). CDR3 in amino acids: CSARGDRGLWNEQFF. The DNA of the CDR3 is TGCAGTGCTAGAGGGGACAGGGGGTTGTGGAATGAGCAGTTCTTC.

The gene calls are TRBV7-2 and TRBJ1-4; TRBD1 agrees at 10 bases. The junction had 4 bases not matched to a gene; V was cut back by 1 base and J by 5 bases. Germline values: CDR1 SGHTA, CDR2 FQGNSA. This CDR3 comprises 16 residues. CDR3 residues: CASSLVRGQGNEKLFF. CDR3 bases: TGTGCCAGCAGCTTAGTTCGGGGACAGGGGAATGAAAAACTGTTTTTT. Full variable domain (remainder filled in from reference TRBV7-2 and TRBJ1-4): GAGVSQSPSNKVTEKGKDVELRCDPISGHTALYWYRQSLGQGLEFLIYFQGNSAPDKSGLPSDRFSAERTGGSVSTLTIQRTQQEDSAVYLCASSLVRGQGNEKLFFGSGTQLSVL.

The chain employs TRBV19 and TRBJ1-5, with D tentatively TRBD1 (6 bases). V was shortened by 5 bases and J by 7 bases, with 18 bases between the two germline ends. CDR3 length: 15 amino acids. CDR1 is LNHDA, CDR2 SQIVND, per germline (reference sequence). CDR3 in amino acids: CASSSTGLGRQPQHF. The DNA for the CDR3 is TGTGCCAGTAGTTCGACAGGCCTGGGCCGGCAGCCCCAGCATTTT. Supplemented by reference TRBV19 and TRBJ1-5, the full variable domain reads DGGITQSPKYLFRKEGQNVTLSCEQNLNHDAMYWYRQDPGQGLRLIYYSQIVNDFQKGDIAEGYSVSREKKESFPLTVTSAQKNPTAFYLCASSSTGLGRQPQHFGDGTRLSIL.

V usage is TRBV29-1 and J usage is TRBJ2-7; the match to TRBD2 covers 12 bases. Trimming took 6 bases from V and 0 from J; bases not matched to a gene: 6. The CDR3 is 15 amino acids. The germline gives CDR1 SQVTM, CDR2 ANQGSEA. The CDR3 DNA reads as TGCAGCGTCCTGACTAGCGGGGGCTCCTCCTACGAGCAGTACTTC. It is translated as CSVLTSGGSSYEQYF.

This clonotype was counted at least ten times. The CDR3 DNA sequence: TGTGCCACCGACCGGGATAGCAATCAGCCCCAGCATTTT. Translation: CATDRDSNQPQHF. The chain has TRBV28 and TRBJ1-5, with D unresolved. In germline, CDR1 is MDHEN, CDR2 SYDVKM. The CDR3 covers 13 residues. With 10 bases removed from V and 0 bases from J, the gap between germline ends came to 10 bases.

This clonotype was seen only a few times. Here the CDR3 DNA reads TGTGCCAGCAGAACGGAACTCCGCAATGAGCAGTTCTTC. Protein product: CASRTELRNEQFF. The V call is TRBV6-2 or TRBV6-3, the J call TRBJ2-1, with no clear D. The V end was cut by 6 bases, the J end by 6 bases, with 12 bases between. This CDR3 spans 13 amino acids. Per the germline V gene, CDR1 is MNHEY and CDR2 is SVGEGT.

The chain recombines TRBV28 with TRBJ1-5, with 7 bases lining up with TRBD1. Looked up from germline, CDR1 is MDHEN and CDR2 is SYDVKM. This CDR3 has 13 amino acids. Trimming at V came to 10 bases and at J to 5 bases, leaving 8 bases not matched to a gene. The CDR3 DNA sequence: TGTGCCATAAGACAGGGCTATGATCAGCCCCAGCATTTT. Its translation: CAIRQGYDQPQHF.

This chain connects TRBV19 to TRBJ1-1; TRBD1 is a possible D gene (6 bases). This CDR3 has 14 residues. V lost 11 bases and J lost 2, with 18 bases in between. The germline V gene encodes CDR1 LNHDA and CDR2 SQIVND (reference sequence). This chain's CDR3 is CASTTRRGNTEAFF. Here the CDR3 DNA reads TGTGCCTCAACCACACGCAGGGGAAACACTGAAGCTTTCTTT. The full variable domain, in which reference TRBV19 and TRBJ1-1 provide the parts outside the CDR3, is DGGITQSPKYLFRKEGQNVTLSCEQNLNHDAMYWYRQDPGQGLRLIYYSQIVNDFQKGDIAEGYSVSREKKESFPLTVTSAQKNPTAFYLCASTTRRGNTEAFFGQGTRLTVV.

The chain links TRBV11-2 to TRBJ2-7; 8 positions agree with TRBD1. This CDR3 contains 13 residues. Germline CDR1 and CDR2: SGHAT and FQNNGV. V lost 7 bases and J lost 4; bases outside the gene matches: 6. CDR3 sequence: CASTQGAAYEQYF. The CDR3 nucleotides are TGTGCCAGCACCCAGGGGGCCGCATACGAGCAGTACTTC.

This clonotype was detected ten times or more. The V gene is TRBV21-1, the J gene TRBJ1-2. TRBV21-1 is noted as a pseudogene. This CDR3 spans 13 amino acids. For the CDR3, the DNA is TGTGCCCGCCTATCCCCCCAGGGAGGGGGCTACACCTTC. As protein: CARLSPQGGGYTF.

This clonotype was detected a few times. The CDR3 loop is CASSEFTSGRPEQFF. The CDR3 coding sequence is TGCGCCAGCAGTGAGTTTACTAGCGGGAGGCCCGAGCAGTTCTTC. The J gene is TRBJ2-1, the V gene TRBV10-2; TRBD2 matches 12 bases. The trim removed 1 base at V and 10 bases at J, leaving 5 bases unmatched. This CDR3 contains 15 residues. CDR1 WSHSY and CDR2 SAAADI come from the germline V gene.